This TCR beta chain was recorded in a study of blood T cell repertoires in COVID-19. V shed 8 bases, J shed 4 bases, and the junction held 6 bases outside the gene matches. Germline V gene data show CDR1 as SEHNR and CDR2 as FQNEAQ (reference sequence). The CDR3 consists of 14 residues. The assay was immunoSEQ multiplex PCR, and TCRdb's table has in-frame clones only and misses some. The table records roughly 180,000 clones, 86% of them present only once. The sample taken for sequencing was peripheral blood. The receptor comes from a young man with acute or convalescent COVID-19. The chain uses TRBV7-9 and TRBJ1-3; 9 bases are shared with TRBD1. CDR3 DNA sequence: TGTGCCAGCGGGACAGGGCGGAACGGAAACACCATATATTTT. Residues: CASGTGRNGNTIYF. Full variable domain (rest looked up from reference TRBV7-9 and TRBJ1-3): DTGVSQNPRHKITKRGQNVTFRCDPISEHNRLYWYRQTLGQGPEFLTYFQNEAQLEKSRLLSDRFSAERPKGSFSTLEIQRTEQGDSAMYLCASGTGRNGNTIYFGEGSWLTVV.